This is a list of T cell receptor beta chains from one sample in a study of Ad26.COV2.S vaccination and SARS-CoV-2 variants. Clones were sequenced by immunoSEQ multiplex PCR, and TCRdb holds only the in-frame ones, with some missing. The sample includes about 350,000 clones, around 92% of them seen just once. Sequencing used peripheral blood, obtained after recovery from COVID-19. Receptors originate from a human donor who had recovered from COVID-19. Both conserved end residues are part of each CDR3. Each record gives: CDR3 DNA, CDR3 protein, D gene, clone size, V gene, J gene. A D gene is named only where the DNA matches it firmly. Part of the rows lack a size; the others show once, few, many or a class for expanded clones.

CDR3nt: TGTGCCAGCAGCGGCACGGGACTAGCGGGGGGACATGCCGCTACCCAGTACTTC
CDR3aa: CASSGTGLAGGHAATQYF
d_gene: TRBD2
abundance: once
v_gene: TRBV5-6
j_gene: TRBJ2-5

CDR3nt: TGTGCCAGCACTTTAGGGACGGGCTACGAGCAGTACTTC
CDR3aa: CASTLGTGYEQYF
d_gene: .
abundance: few
v_gene: TRBV12-3/TRBV12-4
j_gene: TRBJ2-7

CDR3nt: TGTGCCAGCTCACCCCGGACAGGGGACGAAAAACTGTTTTTT
CDR3aa: CASSPRTGDEKLFF
d_gene: TRBD1
abundance: .
v_gene: TRBV18
j_gene: TRBJ1-4

CDR3nt: TGTGCCAGTAGTATAAAGCCGGCGAACACTGAAGCTTTCTTT
CDR3aa: CASSIKPANTEAFF
d_gene: .
abundance: .
v_gene: TRBV19
j_gene: TRBJ1-1

CDR3nt: TGTGCCAGTTTAACTAGCGGGGGGGCGTACAATGAGCAGTTCTTC
CDR3aa: CASLTSGGAYNEQFF
d_gene: TRBD2
abundance: .
v_gene: TRBV25-1
j_gene: TRBJ2-1

CDR3nt: TGTGCTAGTGGTACAAACAGGGGCCAGCAAGAGTTCTTC
CDR3aa: CASGTNRGQQEFF
d_gene: TRBD1
abundance: .
v_gene: TRBV12-5
j_gene: TRBJ2-1

CDR3nt: TGTGCCAGCACCCTTAGCGGGGGAGATAGAGAGACCCAGTACTTC
CDR3aa: CASTLSGGDRETQYF
d_gene: TRBD2
abundance: .
v_gene: TRBV11-2
j_gene: TRBJ2-5

CDR3nt: TGCAGTGTTCACGGCTGGGCAGGGATTAACTATGGCTACACCTTC
CDR3aa: CSVHGWAGINYGYTF
d_gene: .
abundance: .
v_gene: TRBV29-1
j_gene: TRBJ1-2

CDR3nt: TGTGCCATCAGCGAGAGCAAGAACACTGAAGCTTTCTTT
CDR3aa: CAISESKNTEAFF
d_gene: .
abundance: .
v_gene: TRBV10-3
j_gene: TRBJ1-1

CDR3nt: TGCGCCAGCAGCCGGTACAGGGGGTCGAACACTGAAGCTTTCTTT
CDR3aa: CASSRYRGSNTEAFF
d_gene: TRBD1
abundance: once
v_gene: TRBV4-3
j_gene: TRBJ1-1

CDR3nt: TGTGCCAGCTCACAGAGGGCCATAAACTCTGGGGCCAACGTCCTGACTTTC
CDR3aa: CASSQRAINSGANVLTF
d_gene: .
abundance: few
v_gene: TRBV18
j_gene: TRBJ2-6

CDR3nt: TGCGCCAGCAGCATTACCCTAACTAGCGGGGGACTCGCGAACACCGGGGAGCTGTTTTTT
CDR3aa: CASSITLTSGGLANTGELFF
d_gene: TRBD2
abundance: once
v_gene: TRBV5-1
j_gene: TRBJ2-2

CDR3nt: TGTGCCAGCAGCCATCTCCCGGAGACCCAGTACTTC
CDR3aa: CASSHLPETQYF
d_gene: .
abundance: .
v_gene: TRBV14
j_gene: TRBJ2-5

CDR3nt: TGTGCCAGCCTCGGGACGGACAAGTCCTACGAGCAGTACTTC
CDR3aa: CASLGTDKSYEQYF
d_gene: .
abundance: .
v_gene: TRBV2
j_gene: TRBJ2-7

CDR3nt: TGCGCCAGCAGCTTGTACTCAAGAGATACGCAGTATTTT
CDR3aa: CASSLYSRDTQYF
d_gene: .
abundance: .
v_gene: TRBV5-1
j_gene: TRBJ2-3

CDR3nt: TGTGCCAGCAGAACCGGGACAGGGTCGGGGCCCCAGCATTTT
CDR3aa: CASRTGTGSGPQHF
d_gene: TRBD1
abundance: once
v_gene: TRBV6-5
j_gene: TRBJ1-5